This T cell receptor beta chain was retrieved from a study of identical twins. Study-level findings and limits: Twins shared beta out-of-frame sequences in excess, but this excess was weaker. Modeled out-of-frame TCR alpha sharing in monozygotic twins fell below observed levels. Insertion counts were lower in abundant cord blood beta clonotypes, a trend that memory repertoires did not show.

Worth noting for this clonotype: What it binds is unknown.

TCRdb fed the 5' RACE reads into MiXCR, producing one record per CDR3 protein. The table records hundreds of thousands of distinct CDR3 sequences, 7% to 7.5% of them present only once. CDR1 SQVTM and CDR2 ANQGSEA come from the germline V gene. The ends were cut back, 8 bases at V and 4 bases at J, with 18 bases in the middle. The CDR3 length is 14 residues. This sample also belongs to another study, concerning yellow fever vaccine responses in identical twins.

The V gene is TRBV29-1, the J gene TRBJ1-3; the D gene is possibly TRBD1 (5 bases). This clonotype was sampled from a woman aged 18-30 years in good health. Material: PBMCs. CDR3 bases: TGCAGCACCAAGGGGCCCGGGAGGGGAAACACCATATATTTT. Translated, it gives CSTKGPGRGNTIYF.